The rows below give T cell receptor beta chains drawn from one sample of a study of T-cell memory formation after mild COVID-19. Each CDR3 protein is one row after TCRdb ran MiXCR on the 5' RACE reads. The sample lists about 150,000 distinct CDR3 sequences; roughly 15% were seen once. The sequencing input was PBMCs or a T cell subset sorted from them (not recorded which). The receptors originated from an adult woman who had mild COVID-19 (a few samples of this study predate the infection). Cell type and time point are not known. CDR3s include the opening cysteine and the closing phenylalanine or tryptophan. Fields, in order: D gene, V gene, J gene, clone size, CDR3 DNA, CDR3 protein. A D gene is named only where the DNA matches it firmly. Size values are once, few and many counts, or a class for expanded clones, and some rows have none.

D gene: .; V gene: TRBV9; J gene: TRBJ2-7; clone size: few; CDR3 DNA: TGTGCCAGCAGCGTAGGGTTAGCGGACTACGAGCAGTACTTC; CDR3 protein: CASSVGLADYEQYF
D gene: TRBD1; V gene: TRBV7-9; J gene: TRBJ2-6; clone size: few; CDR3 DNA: TGTGCCAGCAGCAGTGACAGGGAATGGTCTGGGGCCAACGTCCTGACTTTC; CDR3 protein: CASSSDREWSGANVLTF
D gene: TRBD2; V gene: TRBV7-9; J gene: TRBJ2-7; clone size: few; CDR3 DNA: TGTGCCAGCAGACTAGCGGGAGCATACGAGCAGTACTTC; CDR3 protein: CASRLAGAYEQYF
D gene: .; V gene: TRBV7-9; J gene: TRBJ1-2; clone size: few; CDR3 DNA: TGTGCCAGCAGCTTAGAAGGGTGGAGCTCTAACTATGGCTACACCTTC; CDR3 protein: CASSLEGWSSNYGYTF
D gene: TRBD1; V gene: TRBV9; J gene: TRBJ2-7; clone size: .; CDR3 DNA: TGTGCCAGCAGCGCCGGGACAGGGGGAATCTACGAGCAGTACTTC; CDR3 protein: CASSAGTGGIYEQYF
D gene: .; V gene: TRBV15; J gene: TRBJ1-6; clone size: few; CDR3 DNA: TGTGCCACCAGCATTGGGTGGGATGAATCCTATAATTCACCCCTCCACTTT; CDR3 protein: CATSIGWDESYNSPLHF
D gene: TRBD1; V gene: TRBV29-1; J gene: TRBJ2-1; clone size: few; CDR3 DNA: TGCAGCGCCAATGACAGGGGATCCTACAATGAGCAGTTCTTC; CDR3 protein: CSANDRGSYNEQFF
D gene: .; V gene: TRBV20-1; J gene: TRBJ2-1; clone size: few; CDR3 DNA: TGCAGTGCTAGAGAGATTGGACTTGCCTTTATGGGTGAGCAGTTCTTC; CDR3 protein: CSAREIGLAFMGEQFF
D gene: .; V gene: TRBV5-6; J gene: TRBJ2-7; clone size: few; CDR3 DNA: TGTGCCAGCAGCTGGGGGGACCTCGGCCACGAGCAGTACTTC; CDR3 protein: CASSWGDLGHEQYF
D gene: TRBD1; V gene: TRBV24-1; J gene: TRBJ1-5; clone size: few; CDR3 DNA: TGTGCCACCAGTGATCGGACAGGGCGGTCTAATCAGCCCCAGCATTTT; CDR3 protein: CATSDRTGRSNQPQHF
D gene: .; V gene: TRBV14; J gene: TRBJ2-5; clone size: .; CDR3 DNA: TGTGCCAGCAGCCAAGATCGGGTGGTGAAGGCCTTCCAAGAGACCCAGTACTTC; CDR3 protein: CASSQDRVVKAFQETQYF
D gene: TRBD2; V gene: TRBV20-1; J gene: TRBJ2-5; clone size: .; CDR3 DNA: TGCAGTGCTAGGCCGGGACTAGCGGGGGCCATCCAAGAGACCCAGTACTTC; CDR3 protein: CSARPGLAGAIQETQYF
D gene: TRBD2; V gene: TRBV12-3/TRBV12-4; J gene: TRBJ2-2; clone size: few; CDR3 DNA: TGTGCCAGCCACGGGGGGGCCGACGGGGAGCTGTTTTTT; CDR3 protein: CASHGGADGELFF
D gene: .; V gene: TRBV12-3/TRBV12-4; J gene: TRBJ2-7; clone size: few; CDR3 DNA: TGTGCCAGCAGTTTCCGGGGGAAAGGCTACGAGCAGTACTTC; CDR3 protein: CASSFRGKGYEQYF
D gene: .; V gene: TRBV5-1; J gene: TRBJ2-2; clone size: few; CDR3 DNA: TGCGCCAGCAGCTTTCGGCAGCACACCGGGGAGCTGTTTTTT; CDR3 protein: CASSFRQHTGELFF
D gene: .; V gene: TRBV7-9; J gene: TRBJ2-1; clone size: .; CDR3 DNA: TGTGCCAGCAGCCACCAACTAGCAGATGAGCAGTTCTTC; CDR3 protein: CASSHQLADEQFF
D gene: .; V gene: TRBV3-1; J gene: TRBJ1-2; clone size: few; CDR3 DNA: TGTGCCAGCAGCCAAGGGCTCTCCCTTTATGGCTACACCTTC; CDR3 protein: CASSQGLSLYGYTF
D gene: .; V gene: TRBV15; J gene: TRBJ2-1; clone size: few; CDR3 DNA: TGTGCCACCAGCAGAGATCGCGGCTCCCTTACCTCCTACAATGAGCAGTTCTTC; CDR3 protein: CATSRDRGSLTSYNEQFF
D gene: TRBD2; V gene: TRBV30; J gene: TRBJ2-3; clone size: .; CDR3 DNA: TGTGCCTGGAAGCGGGACCCCACAGATACGCAGTATTTT; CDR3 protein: CAWKRDPTDTQYF
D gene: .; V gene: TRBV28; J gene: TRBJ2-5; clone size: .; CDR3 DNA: TGTGCCAGCAGTTCCCTGACTCGGTGGGAAGAGACCCAGTACTTC; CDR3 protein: CASSSLTRWEETQYF
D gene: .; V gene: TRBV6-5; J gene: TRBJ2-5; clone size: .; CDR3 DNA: TGTGCCAGCACCTCCACCCCAGGGTCAGAGACCAAGTACTTC; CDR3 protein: CASTSTPGSETKYF
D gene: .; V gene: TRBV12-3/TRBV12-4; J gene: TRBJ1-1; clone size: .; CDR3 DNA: TGTGCCAGCAGTCTTGAAGTACGGAACACTGAAGCTTTCTTT; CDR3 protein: CASSLEVRNTEAFF